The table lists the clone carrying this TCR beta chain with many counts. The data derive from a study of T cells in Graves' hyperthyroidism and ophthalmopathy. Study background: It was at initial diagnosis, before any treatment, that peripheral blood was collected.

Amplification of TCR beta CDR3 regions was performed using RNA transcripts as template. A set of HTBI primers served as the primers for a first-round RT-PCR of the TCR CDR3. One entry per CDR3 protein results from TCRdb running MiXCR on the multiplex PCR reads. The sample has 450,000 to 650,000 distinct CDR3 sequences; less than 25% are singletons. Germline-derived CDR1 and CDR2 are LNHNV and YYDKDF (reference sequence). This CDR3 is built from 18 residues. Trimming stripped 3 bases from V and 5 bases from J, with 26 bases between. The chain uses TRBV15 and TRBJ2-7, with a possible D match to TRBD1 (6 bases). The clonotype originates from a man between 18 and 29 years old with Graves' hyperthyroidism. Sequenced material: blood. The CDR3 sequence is CATSRHTGTSWGMDEQYF. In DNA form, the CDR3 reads TGTGCCACCAGCAGGCACACAGGGACCTCGTGGGGAATGGACGAGCAGTACTTC.